The T cell receptor (beta chain) described here comes from a study of cytomegalovirus exposure and HLA in healthy donors. V was clipped by 0 bases and J by 5 bases, with 14 bases between them. Germline CDR1 is SGHRS and CDR2 is YFSETQ. CDR3 length: 15 amino acids. Primers for the PCR totalled 60 Vbeta and 13 Jbeta. TCRdb keeps only in-frame clones here, not all; method: immunoSEQ multiplex PCR. The table lists 160,000 or so clones, 70% to 85% of them singletons. Notes on the study in general: Certain sequence variants were highly shared and formed a cluster, and this cluster was likely a sequencing artifact.

A word on this clone: Antigen: not known.

This receptor was taken from a man in his forties in good health and CMV-seronegative. Sequencing used PBMCs. The chain is built from TRBV5-1 and TRBJ2-5; D might be TRBD2 (6 bases). In nucleotides, the CDR3 is TGCGCCAGCAGCTTGGCCGACGGGAGTCGGGAGACCCAGTACTTC. Translating it yields CASSLADGSRETQYF. Based on the CDR3 plus reference TRBV5-1 and TRBJ2-5, the full variable domain is KAGVTQTPRYLIKTRGQQVTLSCSPISGHRSVSWYQQTPGQGLQFLFEYFSETQRNKGNFPGRFSGRQFSNSRSEMNVSTLELGDSALYLCASSLADGSRETQYFGPGTRLLVL.